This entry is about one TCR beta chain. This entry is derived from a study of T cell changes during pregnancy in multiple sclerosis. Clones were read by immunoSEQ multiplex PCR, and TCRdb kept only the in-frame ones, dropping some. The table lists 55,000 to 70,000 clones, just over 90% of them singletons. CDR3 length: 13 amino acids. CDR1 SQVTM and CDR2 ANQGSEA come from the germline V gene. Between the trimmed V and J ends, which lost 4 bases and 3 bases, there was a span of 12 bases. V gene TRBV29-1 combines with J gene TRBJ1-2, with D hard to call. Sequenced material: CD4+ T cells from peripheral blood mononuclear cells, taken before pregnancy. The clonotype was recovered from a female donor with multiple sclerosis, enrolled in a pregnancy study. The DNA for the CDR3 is TGCAGCGTTGGGGAGGGCGCCGACTATGGCTACACCTTC. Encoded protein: CSVGEGADYGYTF.